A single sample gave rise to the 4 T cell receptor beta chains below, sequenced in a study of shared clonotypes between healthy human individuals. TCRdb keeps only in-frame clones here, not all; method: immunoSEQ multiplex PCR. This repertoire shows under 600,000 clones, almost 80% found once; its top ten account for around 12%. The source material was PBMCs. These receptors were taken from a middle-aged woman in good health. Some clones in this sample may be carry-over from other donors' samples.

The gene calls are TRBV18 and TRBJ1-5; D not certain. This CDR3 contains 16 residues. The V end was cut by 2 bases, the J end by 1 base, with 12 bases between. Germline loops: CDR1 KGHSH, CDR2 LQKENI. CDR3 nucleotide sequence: TGTGCCAGCTCACCAATACGGGCCCTCAGCAATCAGCCCCAGCATTTT. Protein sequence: CASSPIRALSNQPQHF.

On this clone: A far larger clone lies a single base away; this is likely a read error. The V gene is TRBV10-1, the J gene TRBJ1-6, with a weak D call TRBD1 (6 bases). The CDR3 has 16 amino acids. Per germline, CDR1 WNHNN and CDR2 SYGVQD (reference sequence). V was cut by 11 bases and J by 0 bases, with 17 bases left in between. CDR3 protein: CAPRGIGSSYNSPLHF. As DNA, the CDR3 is TGCGCCCCTAGGGGGATAGGAAGCTCCTATAATTCACCCCTCCACTTT.

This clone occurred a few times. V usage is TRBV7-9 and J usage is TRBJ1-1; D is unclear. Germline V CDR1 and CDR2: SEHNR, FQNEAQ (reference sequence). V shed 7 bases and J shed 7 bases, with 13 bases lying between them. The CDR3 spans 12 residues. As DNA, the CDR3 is TGTGCCAGCAACGGGGAGGGTGGTGAAGCTTTCTTT. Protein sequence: CASNGEGGEAFF.

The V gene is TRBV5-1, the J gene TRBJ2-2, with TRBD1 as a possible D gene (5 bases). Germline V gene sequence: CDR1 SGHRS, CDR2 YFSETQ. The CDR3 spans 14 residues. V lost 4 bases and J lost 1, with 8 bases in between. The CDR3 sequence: CASSLDRNTGELFF. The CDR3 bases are TGCGCCAGCAGCCTTGACAGGAACACCGGGGAGCTGTTTTTT.